Following are 26 T cell receptor beta chains from one sample sequenced in a study of human T cells and chemical hapten exposure. TCRdb independently ran MiXCR on the RACE reads; one entry per CDR3 protein. The sample comprises more than 60,000 distinct CDR3 sequences, over 8.5% of which are singletons, and 1.5% rests with the top ten. Time point denoted: healthy volunteer bleed at 6 weeks. Total RNA extraction was carried out from unfractionated whole blood. The sample consisted of whole blood. The receptors come from a male donor in good health. Some clones in this sample may be carry-over from other donors' samples.

This clonotype was detected a few times. The chain uses TRBV6-2 or TRBV6-3 and TRBJ2-3, with TRBD2 identical over 8 bases. Per the germline V gene, CDR1 is MNHEY and CDR2 is SVGEGT. V lost 2 bases, J lost 2 bases, and 6 bases stayed unmatched. The CDR3 has 16 residues. The CDR3: CASSYNAGGSTDTQYF. The CDR3 region has the DNA TGTGCCAGCAGTTACAACGCGGGAGGATCCACAGATACGCAGTATTTT.

This sequence joins TRBV10-3 and TRBJ2-7; possible D gene TRBD2, 6 bases. V was clipped by 4 bases and J by 2 bases, with 15 bases between them. Germline V lookup: CDR1 ENHRY, CDR2 SYGVKD. This CDR3 spans 15 amino acids. For the CDR3, the DNA is TGTGCCATCAGTGGACTCGGCGGGGTCGCCTACGAGCAGTACTTC. Its protein is CAISGLGGVAYEQYF.

This chain connects TRBV7-2 to TRBJ1-5; possibly TRBD1 for D (6 bases). Germline V gene data show CDR1 as SGHTA and CDR2 as FQGNSA. The V and J ends lost 1 base and 3 bases respectively, with 10 bases between them. This CDR3 comprises 15 residues. In DNA, the CDR3 is TGTGCCAGCAGCTTAGAAGACAGGTTCAATCAGCCCCAGCATTTT. Translating it yields CASSLEDRFNQPQHF.

This clonotype was recorded at least ten times. V gene TRBV24-1 combines with J gene TRBJ2-3; 7 positions agree with TRBD1. The V gene's germline CDR1 is KGHDR and CDR2 SFDVKD. CDR3 length: 15 residues. Unmatched junction bases numbered 9, after V lost 4 bases and J lost 6 bases. As DNA, the CDR3 is TGTGCCACCAGTGACCCCGCGGAACAGGGGGATACGCAGTATTTT. This codes for CATSDPAEQGDTQYF.

The chain is built from TRBV5-4 and TRBJ1-1, with TRBD1 identical over 7 bases. This CDR3 is built from 14 residues. Germline CDR1 SGHNT, CDR2 YYREEE (reference sequence). Germline trimming cut 4 bases from V and 5 bases from J; bases unmatched to any gene: 8. Written as DNA, the CDR3 is TGTGCCAGCAGCCCGGACAGGTTTAAGACTGAAGCTTTCTTT. Translation gives CASSPDRFKTEAFF.

There are a few counts of this clonotype. The chain is built from TRBV4-2 and TRBJ2-3; 8 positions match TRBD1. Germline CDR1 is LGHNA and CDR2 is YNFKEQ. The junction had 7 bases not matched to a gene; V was cut back by 1 base and J by 4 bases. The CDR3 spans 16 residues. CDR3 sequence reads: CASSQVIRGLADTQYF. In DNA, the CDR3 is TGTGCCAGCAGCCAAGTCATCAGGGGGCTTGCAGATACGCAGTATTTT.

This clonotype was seen a handful of times. The genes are TRBV7-9 and TRBJ2-7; no clear D gene. Germline V gives CDR1 SEHNR, CDR2 FQNEAQ (reference sequence). The CDR3 extends over 17 amino acids. V lost 4 bases and J lost 0, with 19 bases in between. CDR3 in amino acids: CASSSPLSAASSYEQYF. DNA of the CDR3: TGTGCCAGCAGCTCCCCCCTGTCGGCGGCCAGCTCCTACGAGCAGTACTTC.

The chain recombines TRBV6-1 with TRBJ1-5, with D perhaps TRBD1 (5 bases). CDR1 is MNHNS, CDR2 SASEGT, per germline. V was clipped by 0 bases and J by 3 bases, with 9 bases between them. The CDR3 consists of 15 residues. The CDR3 sequence: CASSEAGGNNQPQHF. CDR3 bases: TGTGCCAGCAGTGAAGCCGGGGGGAACAATCAGCCCCAGCATTTT.

The chain links TRBV2 to TRBJ1-2; 8 bases fit TRBD1. The V and J ends lost 5 bases and 6 bases, in that order; junction bases with no gene match: 17. The germline CDR1 and CDR2 sequences are SNHLY and FYNNEI. CDR3 length: 17 amino acids. As DNA, the CDR3 is TGTGCCAGCAGTCGACGGGGACAGGTATTCTCTTGGGATGGCTACACCTTC. As protein: CASSRRGQVFSWDGYTF.

The chain is built from TRBV6-6 and TRBJ1-5; TRBD1 agrees at 11 bases. The CDR3 spans 15 residues. V shed 5 bases and J 2 bases; nucleotides not matched to a gene: 2. Germline V gene lookup returns CDR1 MNHNY and CDR2 SVGAGI (reference sequence). This chain's CDR3 is CASSGQGAGNQPQHF. Written as DNA, the CDR3 is TGTGCCAGCAGTGGACAGGGGGCGGGCAATCAGCCCCAGCATTTT.

The sample holds a few counts of this clonotype. The CDR3 protein is CASSLQVNTEAFF. Here the CDR3 DNA reads TGTGCCAGCAGTCTACAGGTGAACACTGAAGCTTTCTTT. The chain links TRBV6-5 to TRBJ1-1; weak D call: TRBD1 (5 bases). Germline lookup yields CDR1 MNHEY and CDR2 SVGAGI. Trimming cost V 5 bases and J 0 bases, with 7 bases left between them. The CDR3 is 13 residues long.

CDR3 in DNA: TGTGCCAGCTCACCACGTACTAGCGGGGGTAGCACAGATACGCAGTATTTT. This translates into CASSPRTSGGSTDTQYF. V is TRBV18 and J is TRBJ2-3, with TRBD2 matching over 11 bases. Germline CDR1 and CDR2: KGHSH and LQKENI. This CDR3 comprises 17 residues. Trimming at V came to 1 base and at J to 0 bases, leaving 3 bases not matched to a gene.

V and J are TRBV7-8 and TRBJ1-2, with D possibly matching TRBD1 (5 bases). The CDR3 runs 16 residues. Germline CDR1 reads SGHVS; CDR2 reads FQNEAQ. V was trimmed by 0 bases and J by 0 bases, leaving 11 bases between them. CDR3 sequence: CASSLARQPTNYGYTF. CDR3 nucleotide sequence: TGTGCCAGCAGCTTAGCGAGACAGCCCACTAACTATGGCTACACCTTC.

This clonotype was recorded a few times. The V and J genes are TRBV2 and TRBJ1-5; a weak D match, TRBD1 (6 bases). V gave up 6 bases and J gave up 4 bases, with 19 bases separating them. CDR3 length: 16 residues. Germline CDR1 reads SNHLY; CDR2 reads FYNNEI. CDR3 nucleotide sequence: TGTGCCAGCAGGAACGACCCAGGGGCACCTAATCAGCCCCAGCATTTT. Protein: CASRNDPGAPNQPQHF.

The chain links TRBV5-5 to TRBJ1-1; 12 bases are shared with TRBD1. The CDR3 consists of 16 residues. The junction had 5 bases not matched to a gene; V was cut back by 1 base and J by 4 bases. The germline V gene encodes CDR1 SGHKS and CDR2 YYEKEE (reference sequence). The CDR3 loop reads CASSLRDRGPGTEAFF. In DNA form, the CDR3 reads TGTGCCAGCAGCTTGAGGGACAGGGGGCCGGGCACTGAAGCTTTCTTT.

This clonotype was recorded a few times. J is TRBJ1-3 and V is TRBV12-3 or TRBV12-4; TRBD1 agrees at 8 bases. Losses at the gene ends were 5 bases for V and 2 bases for J; bases not matched to a gene: 8. This CDR3 comprises 16 residues. The CDR3 nucleotides read TGTGCCAGCAGTCTCCGGGACAGGATCACTGGAAACACCATATATTTT. Translating it yields CASSLRDRITGNTIYF.

This clonotype was observed many times. V gene TRBV4-1 combines with J gene TRBJ2-7; either TRBD1 or TRBD2 may fit D (6 bases each). The V gene lost 1 base and the J gene lost 3 bases, with 13 bases spanning the gap. This CDR3 contains 15 residues. Germline loops: CDR1 MGHRA, CDR2 YSYEKL. CDR3 sequence reads: CASSQVAGEDYEQYF. The CDR3 DNA is TGCGCCAGCAGCCAAGTGGCAGGGGAGGACTACGAGCAGTACTTC.

This clonotype was seen more than once but under ten times. This chain uses TRBV29-1 with TRBJ1-1; 10 positions match TRBD1. V dropped 1 base and J dropped 3; count of bases not matched to a gene: 8. Germline CDR1 SQVTM, CDR2 ANQGSEA. This CDR3 contains 16 residues. The CDR3 loop reads CSVEGAQGQGDTEAFF. The CDR3 nucleotides read TGCAGCGTTGAAGGCGCACAAGGACAGGGGGACACTGAAGCTTTCTTT.

This clonotype has ten or more counts. The J gene is TRBJ1-1, the V gene TRBV20-1, with D tentatively TRBD1 (6 bases). The CDR3 is 14 residues long. Germline CDR1 and CDR2: DFQATT and SNEGSKA (reference sequence). Trimming took 2 bases from V and 1 from J, leaving 11 bases between them. The CDR3 loop is CSARLLQGNTEAFF. CDR3 DNA: TGCAGTGCTAGACTTCTACAGGGGAACACTGAAGCTTTCTTT.

This clonotype was counted ten times or more. This sequence joins TRBV20-1 and TRBJ2-3; 13 nucleotides align to TRBD2. Germline V gene sequence: CDR1 DFQATT, CDR2 SNEGSKA (reference sequence). CDR3 length: 17 amino acids. J gave up 6 bases and V 3 bases, and 12 bases lay outside the gene matches. The CDR3 nucleotides are TGCAGTGCTAGTTCTGCCGGGACTAGCGGGATAGCGGATACGCAGTATTTT. Residues: CSASSAGTSGIADTQYF.

This clonotype was recorded a few times. The rearrangement joins TRBV5-1 to TRBJ1-5; 9 nucleotides match TRBD1. The CDR3 loop spans 15 amino acids. Germline CDR1 is SGHRS and CDR2 is YFSETQ. V gave up 3 bases and J gave up 4 bases; unmatched junction bases: 5. CDR3 in DNA: TGCGCCAGCAGCTCCGGGACAGGGACAAATCAGCCCCAGCATTTT. Its protein is CASSSGTGTNQPQHF.

This clonotype was seen a handful of times. The genes are TRBV11-3 and TRBJ1-1; D not certain. The germline gives CDR1 SGHNT, CDR2 YENEEA. V was cut by 2 bases and J by 1 base, with 5 bases left in between. CDR3 length: 13 residues. The CDR3, as DNA: TGTGCCAGCAGCTTAAAGGCGAACACTGAAGCTTTCTTT. Amino acids: CASSLKANTEAFF.

This clonotype was detected only a few times. The chain links TRBV20-1 to TRBJ2-5, with TRBD2 matching over 9 bases. The CDR3 runs to 19 residues. Germline-derived CDR1 and CDR2 are DFQATT and SNEGSKA (reference sequence). V was pared by 3 bases and J by 5 bases, with 22 bases of the junction left unmatched. The CDR3 DNA sequence: TGCAGTGCTAGGTCACCACTCGCGGCGGGGGGGCCGAATGGGGAGACCCAGTACTTC. Translation: CSARSPLAAGGPNGETQYF.

There are a few counts of this clonotype. The chain uses TRBV7-6 and TRBJ1-1; tentatively, D is TRBD1 (5 bases). V shed 4 bases and J shed 11 bases, with 20 bases lying between them. The CDR3 spans 14 residues. Germline V gene data show CDR1 as SGHVS and CDR2 as FNYEAQ. The CDR3 is CASSSSGTSPEAFF. The CDR3 nucleotides are TGTGCCAGCAGCTCATCAGGGACCTCCCCCGAGGCTTTCTTT.

The sample holds a few counts of this clonotype. This rearrangement joins TRBV4-1 to TRBJ1-1; tentatively, D is TRBD1 (5 bases). The CDR3 has 16 residues. Per the germline V gene, CDR1 is MGHRA and CDR2 is YSYEKL. Trimming stripped 5 bases from V and 0 bases from J, with 16 bases between. The CDR3 sequence is CASSYGEGPMNTEAFF. CDR3 DNA sequence: TGCGCCAGCAGCTATGGAGAGGGACCTATGAACACTGAAGCTTTCTTT.

This clonotype was recorded a few times. The V gene is TRBV6-1, the J gene TRBJ2-7, with D possibly being TRBD1 or TRBD2 (5 bases each). V lost 7 bases, J lost 2 bases, and 15 bases lay in between. The germline V gene has CDR1 MNHNS and CDR2 SASEGT. CDR3 size: 14 residues. The CDR3 sequence: CASIPRGTAYEQYF. As DNA, the CDR3 is TGTGCCAGCATCCCCCGGGGCACCGCCTACGAGCAGTACTTC.